The rows below give T cell receptor beta chains drawn from one sample of a study of naive and memory T cell subsets. TCRdb re-called the UMI-ligation and nested PCR reads through MiXCR, storing one row per CDR3 protein. The sample yields 9,700 or so distinct CDR3 sequences, 5.5% to 6.5% seen once. The source material was CD4+ TEMRA cells from blood. The source of these receptors is a human donor in good health. CDR3s include the opening cysteine and the closing phenylalanine or tryptophan. D genes are given only for firm matches. A row's size may be missing; if present it is once, few, many or a size class.

TRBV7-2,TRBJ2-5,NA,many,CASSLPAAGKTQYF
TRBV2,TRBJ1-6,NA,once,CASSEENSGPLHF
TRBV5-6,TRBJ1-1,NA,medium-sized,CASSSFGRGEAFF
TRBV2,TRBJ1-1,NA,many,CASSAPGFNPYLNTEAFF
TRBV7-9,TRBJ2-2,NA,many,CASSPGLNTGELFF
TRBV7-2,TRBJ2-2,NA,NA,CASSFSLWGDTGELFF
TRBV16,TRBJ2-4,NA,NA,CASILVGEKNIQYF
TRBV24-1,TRBJ2-1,NA,many,CATSPSRTRISYNEQFF
TRBV20-1,TRBJ2-3,TRBD2,many,CSAIRLALSTDTQYF
TRBV12-3/TRBV12-4,TRBJ2-1,TRBD2,few,CASTRTSGYNEQFF
TRBV2,TRBJ2-5,NA,NA,CASSAQVQETQYF
TRBV5-8,TRBJ2-3,NA,many,CASSYRGSGTQYF
TRBV5-1,TRBJ2-2,TRBD2,many,CASSPGLAGGYTGELFF
TRBV19,TRBJ2-7,NA,many,CASSSRDGFYEQYF
TRBV2,TRBJ1-1,NA,few,CASLLFTEAFF
TRBV10-3,TRBJ2-5,NA,many,CAISERGQETQYF
TRBV27,TRBJ1-1,NA,NA,CASSSTANTEAFF
TRBV6-2/TRBV6-3,TRBJ1-5,NA,many,CASSQKDRRNQPQHF
TRBV14,TRBJ2-3,NA,many,CASSQRGRGTDTQYF
TRBV12-3/TRBV12-4,TRBJ1-5,NA,few,CASTSQVGSNQPQHF
TRBV6-4,TRBJ1-1,NA,few,CASSDSTAAQEAFF
TRBV28,TRBJ2-5,NA,many,CASSPNDILETQYF
TRBV5-1,TRBJ2-7,NA,many,CASSLAVQLSYEQYF
TRBV20-1,TRBJ2-7,NA,many,CSARDGGRTYEQYF
TRBV6-2/TRBV6-3,TRBJ2-5,NA,many,CASSQSGTQYF
TRBV18,TRBJ2-3,NA,many,CASSPPPGYTQYF
TRBV6-6,TRBJ2-7,NA,many,CASSYEAVGYEQYF
TRBV20-1,TRBJ2-7,TRBD1,many,CSARDRTGQLLEQYF
TRBV29-1,TRBJ1-1,TRBD1,many,CSVETPTGMEAFF
TRBV9,TRBJ2-3,NA,many,CASSVQGGTDTQYF
TRBV4-2,TRBJ2-7,TRBD2,few,CASSQPTLTSGRMSEQYF
TRBV6-4,TRBJ2-3,TRBD2,many,CASSRLAGVSDTQYF
TRBV2,TRBJ2-7,TRBD1,few,CASIRDRGNEQYF
TRBV7-3,TRBJ2-1,TRBD1,many,CASSRSPGTASYNEQFF
TRBV7-3,TRBJ2-1,NA,NA,CASSLTALDRQQFF
TRBV2,TRBJ2-1,NA,few,CASKGLNNEQFF
TRBV20-1,TRBJ2-1,TRBD2,many,CSARGGSGGSYNEQFF
TRBV7-2,TRBJ2-1,TRBD2,many,CASSSPGLAGGANEQFF
TRBV18,TRBJ2-3,NA,many,CASPPRGSRTDTQYF
TRBV3-1,TRBJ1-2,NA,NA,CASSQVRTYGYTF